The TCR beta chain described here comes from a study of blood T cell repertoires in COVID-19. Study summary: The United States, Italy and Spain supplied acute and convalescent COVID-19 samples. PBMCs, B-cell-depleted T cells, or T cells provided the cDNA or gDNA that made up the material.

Recruited during active infection, patients (from Seattle) were subsequently followed longitudinally. Original handling: Estimated nucleated cell counts came from reference gene primer amplification. Measured with immunoSEQ multiplex PCR; TCRdb has only the in-frame clones, and not every one. V and J calls and clone size are as listed in that table; D and trimming were resolved from the DNA. Of about 200,000 clones in the sample, about 88% were seen once. Germline V gene lookup returns CDR1 LNHDA and CDR2 SQIVND (reference sequence). With V trimmed by 10 bases and J by 6 bases, 9 bases remained unmatched. The CDR3 length is 13 residues.

What was sequenced was peripheral blood. The origin of this receptor is a man aged 45-60 years with COVID-19, enrolled during active disease. The chain links TRBV19 to TRBJ2-1; 7 bases align to TRBD2. For the CDR3, the DNA is TGTGCCACCGAGGGAGGGCGGCGCAATGAGCAGTTCTTC. Protein: CATEGGRRNEQFF. Filled out from reference TRBV19 and TRBJ2-1, the complete variable domain reads DGGITQSPKYLFRKEGQNVTLSCEQNLNHDAMYWYRQDPGQGLRLIYYSQIVNDFQKGDIAEGYSVSREKKESFPLTVTSAQKNPTAFYLCATEGGRRNEQFFGPGTRLTVL.